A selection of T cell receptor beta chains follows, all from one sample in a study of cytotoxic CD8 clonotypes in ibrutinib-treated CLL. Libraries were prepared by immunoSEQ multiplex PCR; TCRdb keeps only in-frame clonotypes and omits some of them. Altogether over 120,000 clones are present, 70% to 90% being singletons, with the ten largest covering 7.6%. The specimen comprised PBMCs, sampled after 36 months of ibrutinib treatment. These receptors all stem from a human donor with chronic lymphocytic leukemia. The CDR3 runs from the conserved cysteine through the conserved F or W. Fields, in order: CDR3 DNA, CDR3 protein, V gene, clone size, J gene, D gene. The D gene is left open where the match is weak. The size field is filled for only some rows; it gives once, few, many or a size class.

TGTGCCAGCTCCCTTCCCGGGACTGTTGGTCGTGAGCAGTTCTTC,CASSLPGTVGREQFF,TRBV18,.,TRBJ2-1,.
TGTGCCAGCAGCCAAGATAGGCAGCTACAAGAGACCCAGTACTTC,CASSQDRQLQETQYF,TRBV4-2,.,TRBJ2-5,.
TGTGCCAGCAGCTCTTCTCGGACGGACGTTAACTATGGCTACACCTTC,CASSSSRTDVNYGYTF,TRBV7-9,once,TRBJ1-2,.
TGTGCCAGCAGCTTCCTCTCCGACGAGCAGTACTTC,CASSFLSDEQYF,TRBV11-1,many,TRBJ2-7,.
TGTGCCAGCAGTTGGCCAGGGTTACAGGGTGGCTACACCTTC,CASSWPGLQGGYTF,TRBV25-1,.,TRBJ1-2,.
TGTGCCAGCATGATGCGACAGGGAGGTCTCGGTGCTTTCTTT,CASMMRQGGLGAFF,TRBV2,once,TRBJ1-1,TRBD1
TGCGCCAGCAGCTTGGGGTCACGGGACGCCTCTGGAAACACCATATATTTT,CASSLGSRDASGNTIYF,TRBV5-1,.,TRBJ1-3,.
TGTGCCAGCAGCGAGGACGCCTGGGGAAACACCATATATTTT,CASSEDAWGNTIYF,TRBV7-3,.,TRBJ1-3,.
TGTGCCAGCAGTGAAATAGGTTGGCCGTCTAATGGCTACACCTTC,CASSEIGWPSNGYTF,TRBV2,.,TRBJ1-2,.
TGCGCCAGCAGCCAAGATTTCGGTGCGGGGGGCCTAACCACAGATACGCAGTATTTT,CASSQDFGAGGLTTDTQYF,TRBV4-1,.,TRBJ2-3,TRBD2
TGTGCCTGGTGCCGATCTGGCACTGAAGCTTTCTTT,CAWCRSGTEAFF,TRBV30,.,TRBJ1-1,.
TGTGCCAGCAGTCACCGGACAGGGCGAGGGGGGCTTGGCTACACCTTC,CASSHRTGRGGLGYTF,TRBV28,.,TRBJ1-2,TRBD1
TGTGCCAGCAGTTTATCGTCCGGTTTCTCCTACGAGCAGTACTTC,CASSLSSGFSYEQYF,TRBV27,.,TRBJ2-7,.
TGTGCCAGCTCACCACCGGGCAGGAACACCGGGGAGCTGTTTTTT,CASSPPGRNTGELFF,TRBV18,few,TRBJ2-2,.
TGTGCCAGCAGTGAATCGGGTCGGAGCTCCTACGAGCAGTACTTC,CASSESGRSSYEQYF,TRBV6-1,once,TRBJ2-7,.
TGCGCCAGCAGCCGTGGGGGCGACGAGCAGTACTTC,CASSRGGDEQYF,TRBV4-1,.,TRBJ2-7,.
TGTGCCAGCAGCTTGGGTCTCTACGAGCAGTACTTC,CASSLGLYEQYF,TRBV5-4,.,TRBJ2-7,.
TGTGCCAGCAGCCTGGCGAGGGGGCTTTACAATGAGCAGTTCTTC,CASSLARGLYNEQFF,TRBV7-9,.,TRBJ2-1,TRBD1
TGTGCCAGCAGCCAAGTCGACAGGGTCTATGGCTACACCTTC,CASSQVDRVYGYTF,TRBV4-2,.,TRBJ1-2,TRBD1
TGTGCCAGCAGCCGGGATCGGACGGGGGAGCTGTTTTTT,CASSRDRTGELFF,TRBV11-2,.,TRBJ2-2,.
TGCGCCAGCAGCAGATTCTGGGGAAACTATGGCTACACCTTC,CASSRFWGNYGYTF,TRBV5-1,few,TRBJ1-2,.
TGTGCCAGTAGCACCTCTGGAAACACCATATATTTT,CASSTSGNTIYF,TRBV19,.,TRBJ1-3,.
TGTGCCAGTAGTATTTTCACAGGGTGGTACGAGCAGTACTTC,CASSIFTGWYEQYF,TRBV19,.,TRBJ2-7,.
TGTGCCAGCAGCGTACAGGTTATGAACACTGAAGCTTTCTTT,CASSVQVMNTEAFF,TRBV5-5,.,TRBJ1-1,.
TGTGCCAGTAGTGACCCGGGACAGTTTTTTCAGCCCCAGCATTTT,CASSDPGQFFQPQHF,TRBV19,.,TRBJ1-5,TRBD1
TGTGCCAGCAGTCCCCGGGTGCTTCCAGTGAACACTGAAGCTTTCTTT,CASSPRVLPVNTEAFF,TRBV6-6,.,TRBJ1-1,.
TGTGCCATCAGTCTTTACACAGGGCCGGCAAACACCATATATTTT,CAISLYTGPANTIYF,TRBV10-3,.,TRBJ1-3,.
TGTGCCAGCAGCTTAGCTTCCGCCAGCGATACGCAGTATTTT,CASSLASASDTQYF,TRBV11-3,.,TRBJ2-3,.
TGTGCCATTGGGACACGTAGACTAGCGGGGGGGGAGACCCAGTACTTC,CAIGTRRLAGGETQYF,TRBV6-6,.,TRBJ2-5,TRBD2
TGTGCCAGCAGTGGGTCACTCTCCTACGAGCAGTACTTC,CASSGSLSYEQYF,TRBV2,.,TRBJ2-7,.
TGTGCCAGCAGTTGGGGGGTGGGCAGGCAGACCCAGTACTTC,CASSWGVGRQTQYF,TRBV6-5,.,TRBJ2-5,.
TGTGCCAGTAGTGGAGAGACTAGCGGGGTGGGAGAGACCCAGTACTTC,CASSGETSGVGETQYF,TRBV19,.,TRBJ2-5,TRBD2
TGTGCCAGCAGTCCGGGGGGAGCGGGGGTGTTTTGGTATTTT,CASSPGGAGVFWYF,TRBV6-1,.,TRBJ2-3,TRBD2
TGTGCCAGTAGTACAACGCGGACAGGGGAGCAGTACTTC,CASSTTRTGEQYF,TRBV19,.,TRBJ2-7,TRBD1
TGTGCCAGCAGTCTGGGTGGAGGGGAGACCCAGTACTTC,CASSLGGGETQYF,TRBV2,.,TRBJ2-5,.
TGTGCCAGCTCGCGACAGGGTGGACAAGAGACCCAGTACTTC,CASSRQGGQETQYF,TRBV18,.,TRBJ2-5,TRBD1
TGCACCAGCAGCCAAGACGACCGGGACAGGGTCAGAGGGGGCAATCAGCCCCAGCATTTT,CTSSQDDRDRVRGGNQPQHF,TRBV1,.,TRBJ1-5,.
TGCGCCAGCAGCCGATCGAAGGCCTTTGGGCAAGAGACCCAGTACTTC,CASSRSKAFGQETQYF,TRBV4-1,.,TRBJ2-5,.
TGTGCCAGTAGTATAGATCTAGATAACACCGGGGAGCTGTTTTTT,CASSIDLDNTGELFF,TRBV19,few,TRBJ2-2,.
TGTGCCAGCAGTAGGGTCACAGATACGCAGTATTTT,CASSRVTDTQYF,TRBV25-1,.,TRBJ2-3,.
TGCGCCAGCACCAGACAGGGGGCCGGGGTAGGACATTTCCAAGAGACCCAGTACTTC,CASTRQGAGVGHFQETQYF,TRBV5-1,.,TRBJ2-5,TRBD1